The rows below give T cell receptor beta chains drawn from one sample of a study of identifying expanded T cells in peripheral blood. Generated by immunoSEQ multiplex PCR, the TCRdb table keeps only in-frame clones and is missing some. Of under 70,000 clones listed, approximately 89% were seen once; the top ten hold around 4.3%. The sequenced sample consisted of blood. These receptors were obtained from a person between 18 and 75 years old in good health. The CDR3 runs from the conserved cysteine through the conserved F or W. The D gene is left open where the match is weak. Size tells how often a clone was seen (once, few, many) or the class of an expanded clone, and some rows leave it out.

V,D,size,J,CDR3,DNA
TRBV27,-,-,TRBJ1-5,CASVQRGSHPQHF,TGTGCCAGCGTTCAAAGGGGTTCTCACCCCCAGCATTTT
TRBV5-1,TRBD2,-,TRBJ2-7,CASSSGTSGGYEQYF,TGCGCCAGCAGCTCGGGGACTAGCGGGGGCTACGAGCAGTACTTC
TRBV5-1,TRBD1,once,TRBJ1-5,CASSLEGTGGQPQHF,TGCGCCAGCAGCTTGGAGGGGACAGGTGGTCAGCCCCAGCATTTT
TRBV7-3,TRBD2,few,TRBJ2-1,CASSLIKTSGRGRNEQFF,TGTGCCAGCAGCTTAATTAAAACTAGCGGGAGGGGGAGAAATGAGCAGTTCTTC
TRBV19,-,-,TRBJ2-1,CASSISAQNEQFF,TGTGCCAGTAGTATATCCGCACAAAATGAGCAGTTCTTC
TRBV7-9,TRBD2,-,TRBJ2-7,CASSSFAGGSVYEQYF,TGTGCCAGCAGCTCCTTCGCGGGGGGTTCCGTCTACGAGCAGTACTTC
TRBV7-9,TRBD1,-,TRBJ2-5,CASRQGGETQYF,TGTGCCAGCCGACAGGGTGGAGAGACCCAGTACTTC
TRBV6-5,TRBD1,once,TRBJ1-5,CASRADRGQPQHF,TGTGCCAGCAGGGCGGACAGGGGCCAGCCCCAGCATTTT
TRBV5-1,-,-,TRBJ2-1,CASSPQDYNNEQFF,TGCGCCAGCAGCCCCCAGGACTATAACAATGAGCAGTTCTTC
TRBV11-2,TRBD1,-,TRBJ2-2,CASGTQGVITGELFF,TGTGCCAGCGGTACTCAGGGGGTGATCACCGGGGAGCTGTTTTTT
TRBV6-4,-,-,TRBJ2-2,CASNPGGTGELFF,TGTGCCAGCAACCCGGGCGGCACCGGGGAGCTGTTTTTT
TRBV7-3,-,-,TRBJ1-2,CASSPATAKGGYTF,TGTGCCAGCAGCCCCGCCACAGCAAAGGGGGGCTACACCTTC
TRBV9,-,-,TRBJ1-6,CASSVGEEGSPLHF,TGTGCCAGCAGCGTAGGAGAGGAGGGATCACCCCTCCACTTT
TRBV28,-,-,TRBJ2-3,CASSLSGRYTDTQYF,TGTGCCAGCAGTTTATCAGGCAGGTACACAGATACGCAGTATTTT
TRBV21-1,-,-,TRBJ1-3,CASSNLINTIYF,TGTGCCAGCAGCAATTTGATAAACACCATATATTTT
TRBV19,TRBD1,-,TRBJ2-4,CASSIDLGDRGNIQYF,TGTGCCAGTAGTATAGATCTGGGGGACAGGGGAAACATTCAGTACTTC
TRBV6-1,TRBD2,-,TRBJ2-5,CASSEASGGQETQYF,TGTGCCAGCAGTGAAGCTAGCGGGGGGCAAGAGACCCAGTACTTC
TRBV7-3,TRBD2,-,TRBJ2-5,CASSLSGGIQETQYF,TGTGCCAGCAGCTTAAGCGGGGGAATTCAAGAGACCCAGTACTTC
TRBV27,-,once,TRBJ2-7,CASSEKVFSDEQYF,TGTGCCAGCAGCGAAAAGGTTTTCTCCGACGAGCAGTACTTC
TRBV9,-,-,TRBJ2-2,CASSVAPGAPNTGELFF,TGTGCCAGCAGCGTAGCCCCAGGGGCCCCGAACACCGGGGAGCTGTTTTTT
TRBV5-1,TRBD2,-,TRBJ2-1,CASRSTSGAYNEQFF,TGCGCCAGCAGGTCGACTAGCGGGGCCTACAATGAGCAGTTCTTC
TRBV7-2,TRBD2,-,TRBJ2-5,CASSDFGTSSETQYF,TGTGCCAGCAGCGACTTCGGGACTAGCTCCGAGACCCAGTACTTC
TRBV5-1,-,-,TRBJ1-1,CASSSGGMNTEAFF,TGCGCCAGCAGCTCGGGAGGGATGAACACTGAAGCTTTCTTT
TRBV9,-,-,TRBJ2-1,CASSVESGDEQFF,TGTGCCAGCAGCGTAGAATCGGGCGATGAGCAGTTCTTC
TRBV6-6,-,-,TRBJ2-1,CASSPGAVLYNEQFF,TGTGCCAGCAGTCCCGGGGCGGTACTTTACAATGAGCAGTTCTTC
TRBV11-2,TRBD1,-,TRBJ2-5,CASSLAAPTGVYF,TGTGCCAGCAGCTTGGCCGCCCCGACAGGGGTGTACTTC
TRBV6-1,TRBD1,-,TRBJ2-7,CASKVDRGSGEQYF,TGTGCCAGCAAGGTCGACAGGGGGTCGGGGGAGCAGTACTTC
TRBV9,TRBD2,-,TRBJ2-7,CASSVDPAGPYEQYF,TGTGCCAGCAGCGTAGATCCAGCGGGGCCCTACGAGCAGTACTTC
TRBV7-6,-,once,TRBJ2-1,CASSYSNEQFF,TGTGCCAGCAGCTACTCCAATGAGCAGTTCTTC
TRBV6-5,TRBD1,-,TRBJ2-1,CASSSWTGLYNEQFF,TGTGCCAGCAGTTCTTGGACAGGGCTCTACAATGAGCAGTTCTTC
TRBV5-4,-,-,TRBJ2-1,CASSLVGDNEQFF,TGTGCCAGCAGCTTGGTCGGAGACAATGAGCAGTTCTTC
TRBV27,-,-,TRBJ2-1,CASSLRPDEQFF,TGTGCCAGCAGTTTGAGGCCGGATGAGCAGTTCTTC
TRBV28,-,-,TRBJ1-1,CASSEGGTEAFF,TGTGCCAGCAGCGAAGGGGGCACTGAAGCTTTCTTT
TRBV2,-,-,TRBJ2-2,CASSQHRVDTGELFF,TGTGCCAGCAGTCAGCACAGGGTTGACACCGGGGAGCTGTTTTTT
TRBV7-8,-,once,TRBJ1-5,CASSLDRGQPQHF,TGTGCCAGCAGCTTGGACAGAGGTCAGCCCCAGCATTTT
TRBV4-1,-,-,TRBJ1-6,CASSQDMGLRNSPLHF,TGCGCCAGCAGCCAAGATATGGGGCTTCGGAATTCACCCCTCCACTTT
TRBV4-3,-,many,TRBJ2-6,CASSQDGGAGANVLTF,TGCGCCAGCAGCCAAGATGGGGGCGCTGGGGCCAACGTCCTGACTTTC
TRBV7-2,TRBD1,-,TRBJ2-7,CASSFSGDRSYEQYF,TGTGCCAGCAGCTTTTCCGGGGACAGGTCCTACGAGCAGTACTTC